The clone carrying this T cell receptor (beta chain) has just a few counts. This sample is part of a study of blood T cell repertoires in COVID-19. Background on the study: Italy, Spain and the United States were the sources of the convalescent and acute COVID-19 samples.

V gave up 3 bases and J gave up 5 bases; unmatched junction bases: 10. Germline CDR1 is ENHRY and CDR2 is SYGVKD. The CDR3 length is 16 residues. TCRdb keeps only in-frame clones here, not all; method: immunoSEQ multiplex PCR. The sample has some 170,000 clones, around 83% seen once. V and J are TRBV10-3 and TRBJ1-2; the match to TRBD1 covers 9 bases. Sequenced input: PBMCs or T cells enriched from blood (not recorded which). This receptor was taken from a man aged 50 to 60 who had recovered from COVID-19. The CDR3 sequence: CAISDNRDRVGYGYTF. The CDR3 DNA sequence: TGTGCCATCAGTGACAACCGGGACAGGGTGGGTTATGGCTACACCTTC.